These 18 T cell receptor beta chains were all obtained from the same sample, sequenced in a study of shared clonotypes between healthy human individuals. Sequencing used immunoSEQ multiplex PCR; TCRdb keeps in-frame clones, though not all of them. The profile shows about 2.3 million clones, approximately 95% of them singletons. The specimen sequenced was naive CD4+ T cells from PBMCs. The subset is: CD45RA+ positively selected. The receptors were sampled from a man aged 18-30 years in good health. Some clones in this sample may be carry-over from other donors' samples.

The rearrangement joins TRBV28 to TRBJ2-1; D perhaps matches TRBD2 (5 bases). The CDR3 sequence is 12 residues long. Germline V gives CDR1 MDHEN, CDR2 SYDVKM. The germline V and J ends were trimmed by 2 bases and 9 bases, with 8 bases remaining between them. CDR3 sequence: CASSLVAGEQFF. The CDR3 region has the DNA TGTGCCAGCAGTTTAGTGGCGGGTGAGCAGTTCTTC.

The V gene is TRBV5-6, the J gene TRBJ1-5, with TRBD1 as a possible D gene (6 bases). Germline values: CDR1 SGHDT, CDR2 YYEEEE. The CDR3 consists of 14 residues. The germline V and J ends were trimmed by 1 base and 7 bases, with 12 bases remaining between them. Written as DNA, the CDR3 is TGTGCCAGCAGCTTGCTGGGGGCGCAGCAGCCCCAGCATTTT. It specifies CASSLLGAQQPQHF.

J is TRBJ1-1 and V is TRBV7-9; 7 nucleotides line up with TRBD1. This CDR3 is 15 amino acids long. In germline, CDR1 is SEHNR, CDR2 FQNEAQ (reference sequence). V gave up 5 bases and J gave up 1 base; unmatched junction bases: 7. The CDR3 loop reads CASSLDRAANTEAFF. The CDR3 DNA follows: TGTGCCAGCAGCCTCGACAGGGCCGCGAACACTGAAGCTTTCTTT.

The rearrangement links TRBV28 to TRBJ2-3, with D unclear. Germline values: CDR1 MDHEN, CDR2 SYDVKM. V gave up 3 bases and J gave up 5 bases, with 6 bases separating them. This CDR3 spans 12 amino acids. The CDR3 loop is CASSFWRDTQYF. CDR3 DNA: TGTGCCAGCAGTTTTTGGCGAGATACGCAGTATTTT.

Points on this clone: This sample also contains other DNA sequences that code for the same CDR3. This chain connects TRBV18 to TRBJ2-3; D not certain. Per the germline V gene, CDR1 is KGHSH and CDR2 is LQKENI. The CDR3 runs 13 residues. V dropped 0 bases and J dropped 4 bases, with 5 bases sitting between them. The CDR3: CASSPPVADTQYF. In DNA form, the CDR3 reads TGTGCCAGCTCACCACCGGTAGCAGATACGCAGTATTTT.

J is TRBJ2-1 and V is TRBV11-2; no reliable D call. V shed 0 bases and J shed 3 bases, with 6 bases lying between them. The germline V gene encodes CDR1 SGHAT and CDR2 FQNNGV. The CDR3 spans 14 residues. The CDR3 DNA follows: TGTGCCAGCAGCTTAGATGTCTACTACAATGAGCAGTTCTTC. Protein sequence: CASSLDVYYNEQFF. Drawing the rest from reference TRBV11-2 and TRBJ2-1, the complete variable domain is EAGVAQSPRYKIIEKRQSVAFWCNPISGHATLYWYQQILGQGPKLLIQFQNNGVVDDSQLPKDRFSAERLKGVDSTLKIQPAKLEDSAVYLCASSLDVYYNEQFFGPGTRLTVL.

The chain carries TRBV6-1 and TRBJ2-5; no reliable D call. The CDR3 sequence is 13 residues long. The germline V and J ends were trimmed by 6 bases and 5 bases, with 13 bases remaining between them. CDR1 is MNHNS, CDR2 SASEGT, per germline. As DNA, the CDR3 is TGTGCCAGCAGGCATGTACCCGTGGAGACCCAGTACTTC. Its protein product is CASRHVPVETQYF.

The J gene is TRBJ2-7, the V gene TRBV29-1, with 11 bases lining up with TRBD1. The CDR3 extends over 13 amino acids. V lost 2 bases, J lost 6 bases, and 3 bases stayed unmatched. Germline lookup yields CDR1 SQVTM and CDR2 ANQGSEA. The CDR3 DNA follows: TGCAGCGTTGAAAAAGGACAGGGGGCCGAGCAGTACTTC. It encodes CSVEKGQGAEQYF.

The count of this clone is one. Other DNA sequences from this sample encode an identical CDR3 as well. The CDR3: CASSFPGGYGYTF. The CDR3 bases are TGTGCCAGCAGTTTCCCGGGCGGTTATGGCTACACCTTC. This chain connects TRBV28 to TRBJ1-2; D is undetermined. In germline, CDR1 is MDHEN, CDR2 SYDVKM. Trimming removed 3 bases at V and 5 bases at J, with 10 bases between. This CDR3 is built from 13 residues.

This chain links TRBV5-4 with TRBJ1-3, with D possibly matching TRBD1 (6 bases). The CDR3 is made up of 15 amino acids. Deletions cut 3 bases from V and 0 bases from J, with 10 bases between. Germline values: CDR1 SGHNT, CDR2 YYREEE (reference sequence). CDR3 nucleotide sequence: TGTGCCAGCAGCTCGGACAGCAGCTCTGGAAACACCATATATTTT. Translation gives CASSSDSSSGNTIYF.

The chain links TRBV18 to TRBJ2-1, with 9 bases identical to TRBD1. Trimming removed 0 bases from V and 3 bases from J; junction bases left unmatched: 3. Germline loops: CDR1 KGHSH, CDR2 LQKENI. This CDR3 has 16 residues. CDR3 amino acids: CASSPPDRGYYNEQFF. The CDR3 bases are TGTGCCAGCTCACCACCAGACAGGGGGTACTACAATGAGCAGTTCTTC.

The rearrangement uses TRBV23-1 and TRBJ1-1; 7 bases align to TRBD1. TRBV23-1 is placed among ORFs of uncertain function. Germline trimming cut 3 bases from V and 4 bases from J; bases unmatched to any gene: 5. This CDR3 region has 14 residues. In DNA, the CDR3 is TGCGCCAGCAGTCATCGACAGGGAGGCACTGAAGCTTTCTTT. Amino acid sequence: CASSHRQGGTEAFF.

This rearrangement joins TRBV7-2 to TRBJ2-7; 9 nucleotides align to TRBD1. J lost 6 bases, V lost 0 bases, and 6 bases had no gene match. CDR3 length: 15 amino acids. Germline-derived CDR1 and CDR2 are SGHTA and FQGNSA. CDR3 in DNA: TGTGCCAGCAGCTTAGCTCCGGGACAGGGATCCGAGCAGTACTTC. Protein: CASSLAPGQGSEQYF.

This CDR3 reads CASSVVGGITDTQYF. CDR3 nucleotides: TGTGCCAGCAGCGTAGTCGGGGGCATCACAGATACGCAGTATTTT. V usage is TRBV9 and J usage is TRBJ2-3; D possibly uses TRBD1 or TRBD2 (6 bases each). Germline assignment: CDR1 SGDLS and CDR2 YYNGEE. Trimming shortened V by 0 bases and J by 2 bases, and 10 bases separated the two germline ends. This CDR3 comprises 15 residues.

The gene calls are TRBV6-1 and TRBJ1-3, with D hard to call. Germline values: CDR1 MNHNS, CDR2 SASEGT. V dropped 2 bases and J dropped 3 bases, with 5 bases sitting between them. The CDR3 extends over 13 amino acids. CDR3 in amino acids: CASSERSGNTIYF. In nucleotides, the CDR3 is TGTGCCAGCAGTGAAAGGAGTGGAAACACCATATATTTT.

The J gene is TRBJ2-5, the V gene TRBV2; the D call may be TRBD1 or TRBD2 (5 bases each). V gave up 5 bases and J gave up 3 bases, with 13 bases separating them. CDR3 size: 14 residues. Looked up from germline, CDR1 is SNHLY and CDR2 is FYNNEI. CDR3: CASSRDGWEETQYF. Here the CDR3 DNA reads TGTGCCAGCAGTCGGGACGGGTGGGAAGAGACCCAGTACTTC.

The chain carries TRBV7-2 and TRBJ2-7; D unresolved. Trimming stripped 6 bases from V and 4 bases from J, with 13 bases between. In germline, CDR1 is SGHTA, CDR2 FQGNSA. The CDR3 is 13 amino acids. CDR3 DNA: TGTGCCAGCAGTTTTATGAAGGTTTACGAGCAGTACTTC. Translation: CASSFMKVYEQYF.

This clone has more than one count but fewer than ten. At one end the junction does not follow the germline gene, possibly because of a read error. This chain joins TRBV2 and TRBJ2-7; D call uncertain. Germline V gene sequence: CDR1 SNHLY, CDR2 FYNNEI. This CDR3 contains 12 residues. The CDR3 region is CASSEALLRPRF. The CDR3 DNA reads TGTGCCAGCAGTGAAGCGCTTCTGAGACCGAGGTTC.